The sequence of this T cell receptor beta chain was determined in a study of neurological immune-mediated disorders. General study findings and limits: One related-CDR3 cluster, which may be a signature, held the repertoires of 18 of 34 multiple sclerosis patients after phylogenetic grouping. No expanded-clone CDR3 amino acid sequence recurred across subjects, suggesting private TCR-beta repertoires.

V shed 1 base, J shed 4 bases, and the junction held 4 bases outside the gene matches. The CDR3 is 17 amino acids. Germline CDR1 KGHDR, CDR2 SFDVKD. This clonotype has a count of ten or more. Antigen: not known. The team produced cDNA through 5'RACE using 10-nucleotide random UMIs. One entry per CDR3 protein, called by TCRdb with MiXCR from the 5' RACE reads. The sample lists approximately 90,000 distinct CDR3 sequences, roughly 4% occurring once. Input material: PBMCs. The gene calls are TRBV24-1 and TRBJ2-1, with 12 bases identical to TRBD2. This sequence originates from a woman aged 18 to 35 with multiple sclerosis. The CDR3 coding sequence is TGTGCCACCAGTGATTTCCGAACTAGCGGGGGGTACAATGAGCAGTTCTTC. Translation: CATSDFRTSGGYNEQFF.